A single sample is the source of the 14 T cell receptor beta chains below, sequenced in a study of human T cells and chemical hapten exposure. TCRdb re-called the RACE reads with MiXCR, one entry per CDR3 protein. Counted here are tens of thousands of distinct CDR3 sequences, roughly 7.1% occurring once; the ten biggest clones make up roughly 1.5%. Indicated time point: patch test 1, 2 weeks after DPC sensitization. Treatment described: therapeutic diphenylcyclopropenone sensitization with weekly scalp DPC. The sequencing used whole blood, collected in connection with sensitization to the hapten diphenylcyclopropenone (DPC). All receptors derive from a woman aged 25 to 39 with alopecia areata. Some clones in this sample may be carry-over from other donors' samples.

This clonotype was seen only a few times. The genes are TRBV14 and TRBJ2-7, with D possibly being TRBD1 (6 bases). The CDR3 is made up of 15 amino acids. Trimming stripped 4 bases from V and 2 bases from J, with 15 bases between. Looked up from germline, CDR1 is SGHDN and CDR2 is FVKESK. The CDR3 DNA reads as TGTGCCAGCAGCCGGGGCCGGGACACTCCCTACGAGCAGTACTTC. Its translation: CASSRGRDTPYEQYF.

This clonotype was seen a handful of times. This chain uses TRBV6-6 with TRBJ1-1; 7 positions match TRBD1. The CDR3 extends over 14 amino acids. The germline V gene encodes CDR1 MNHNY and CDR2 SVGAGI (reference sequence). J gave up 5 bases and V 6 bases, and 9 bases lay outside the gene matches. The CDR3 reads CASSRQGGGTEAFF. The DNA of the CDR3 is TGTGCCAGCAGCAGACAGGGAGGGGGGACTGAAGCTTTCTTT.

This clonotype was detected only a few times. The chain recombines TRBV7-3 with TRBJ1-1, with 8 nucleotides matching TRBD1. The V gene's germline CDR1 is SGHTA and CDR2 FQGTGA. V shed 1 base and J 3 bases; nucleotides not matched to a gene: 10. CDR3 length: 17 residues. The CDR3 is CASSLNAPFRGHTEAFF. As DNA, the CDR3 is TGTGCCAGCAGCTTAAACGCGCCCTTCAGGGGGCACACTGAAGCTTTCTTT.

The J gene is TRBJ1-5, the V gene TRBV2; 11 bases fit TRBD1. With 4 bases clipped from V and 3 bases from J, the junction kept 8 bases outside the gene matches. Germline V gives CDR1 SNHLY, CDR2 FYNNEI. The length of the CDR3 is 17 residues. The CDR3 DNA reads TGTGCCAGCAGTGGGACAGGGGGCTCAGGTTCCAATCAGCCCCAGCATTTT. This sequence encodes CASSGTGGSGSNQPQHF.

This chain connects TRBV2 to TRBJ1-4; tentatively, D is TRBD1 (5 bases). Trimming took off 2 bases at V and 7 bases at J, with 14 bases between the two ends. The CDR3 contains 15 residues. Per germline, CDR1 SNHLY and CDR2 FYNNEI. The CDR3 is CASSEIQGISEKLFF. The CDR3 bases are TGTGCCAGCAGTGAAATTCAGGGTATTAGTGAAAAACTGTTTTTT.

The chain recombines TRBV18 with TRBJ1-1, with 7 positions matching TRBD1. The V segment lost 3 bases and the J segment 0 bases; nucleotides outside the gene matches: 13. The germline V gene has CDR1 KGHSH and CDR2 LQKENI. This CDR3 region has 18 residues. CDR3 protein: CASSPPGRGLGMNTEAFF. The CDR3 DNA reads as TGTGCCAGCTCACCCCCAGGGAGGGGGCTTGGGATGAACACTGAAGCTTTCTTT.

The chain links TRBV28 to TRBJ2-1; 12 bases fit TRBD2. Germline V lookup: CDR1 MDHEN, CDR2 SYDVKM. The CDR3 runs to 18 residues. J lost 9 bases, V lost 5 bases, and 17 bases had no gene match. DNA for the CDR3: TGTGCCAGCAGTGTCGGACTAGCGGGGACCCTGGGGCGGGGTGAGCAGTTCTTC. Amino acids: CASSVGLAGTLGRGEQFF.

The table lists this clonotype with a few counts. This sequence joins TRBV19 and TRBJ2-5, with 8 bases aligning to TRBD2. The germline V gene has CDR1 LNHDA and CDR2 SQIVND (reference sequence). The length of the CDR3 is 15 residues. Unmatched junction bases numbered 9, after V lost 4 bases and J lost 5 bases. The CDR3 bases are TGTGCCAGTAGTACCGGCTCCGGGACTAGGGAGACCCAGTACTTC. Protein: CASSTGSGTRETQYF.

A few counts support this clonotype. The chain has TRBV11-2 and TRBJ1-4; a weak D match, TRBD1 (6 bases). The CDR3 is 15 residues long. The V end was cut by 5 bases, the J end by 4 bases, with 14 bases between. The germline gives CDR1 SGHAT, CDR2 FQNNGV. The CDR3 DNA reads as TGTGCCAGCAGCCCACTCGACAGGTTTAATGAAAAACTGTTTTTT. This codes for CASSPLDRFNEKLFF. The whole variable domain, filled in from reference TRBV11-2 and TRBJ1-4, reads EAGVAQSPRYKIIEKRQSVAFWCNPISGHATLYWYQQILGQGPKLLIQFQNNGVVDDSQLPKDRFSAERLKGVDSTLKIQPAKLEDSAVYLCASSPLDRFNEKLFFGSGTQLSVL.

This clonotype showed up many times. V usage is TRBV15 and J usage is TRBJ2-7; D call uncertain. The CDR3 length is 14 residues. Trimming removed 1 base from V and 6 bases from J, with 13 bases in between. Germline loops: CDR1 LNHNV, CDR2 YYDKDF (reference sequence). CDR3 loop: CATSRGDPLREQYF. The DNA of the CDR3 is TGTGCCACCAGCAGAGGTGATCCGCTACGCGAGCAGTACTTC. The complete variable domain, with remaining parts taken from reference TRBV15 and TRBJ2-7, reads DAMVIQNPRYQVTQFGKPVTLSCSQTLNHNVMYWYQQKSSQAPKLLFHYYDKDFNNEADTPDNFQSRRPNTSFCFLDIRSPGLGDTAMYLCATSRGDPLREQYFGPGTRLTVT.

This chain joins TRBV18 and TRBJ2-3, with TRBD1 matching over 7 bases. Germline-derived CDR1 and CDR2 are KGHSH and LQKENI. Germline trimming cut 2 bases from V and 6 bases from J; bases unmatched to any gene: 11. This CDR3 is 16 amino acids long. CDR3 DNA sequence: TGTGCCAGCTCACCAAACGGACAGGCCTCTGGGGATACGCAGTATTTT. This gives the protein CASSPNGQASGDTQYF.

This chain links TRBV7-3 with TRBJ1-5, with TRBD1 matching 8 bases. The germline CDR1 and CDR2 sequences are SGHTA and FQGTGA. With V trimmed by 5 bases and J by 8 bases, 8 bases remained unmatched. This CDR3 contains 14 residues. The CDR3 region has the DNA TGTGCCAGCAGCGCGTTCGGACAGGGTGAGCCCCAGCATTTT. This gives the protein CASSAFGQGEPQHF.

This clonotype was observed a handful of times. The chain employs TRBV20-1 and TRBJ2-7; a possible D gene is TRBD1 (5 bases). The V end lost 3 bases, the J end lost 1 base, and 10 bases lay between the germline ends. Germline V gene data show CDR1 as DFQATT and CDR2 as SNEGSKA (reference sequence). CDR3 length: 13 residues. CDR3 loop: CSASNRRSYEQYF. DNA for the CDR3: TGCAGTGCTAGTAACAGGCGATCCTACGAGCAGTACTTC.

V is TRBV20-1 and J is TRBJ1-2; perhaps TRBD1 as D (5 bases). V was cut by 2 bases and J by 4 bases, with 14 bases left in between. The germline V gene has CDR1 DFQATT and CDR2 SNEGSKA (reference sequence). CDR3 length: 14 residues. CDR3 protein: CSARTQGGSYGYTF. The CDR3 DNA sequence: TGCAGTGCTAGAACCCAGGGCGGTTCCTATGGCTACACCTTC.